This T cell receptor (beta chain) stems from a study of cytomegalovirus exposure and HLA in healthy donors. This CDR3 has 15 residues. V dropped 5 bases and J dropped 7 bases, with 18 bases sitting between them. CDR1 MDHEN and CDR2 SYDVKM come from the germline V gene. The primer mix had 60 Vbeta and 13 Jbeta primers. Data came from immunoSEQ multiplex PCR; TCRdb stores just in-frame clones and leaves some out. Here the sample spans 150,000 to 250,000 clones, roughly 85% being singletons. The receptor was isolated from a woman aged 50 to 65 in good health and CMV-seronegative. The sequenced material came from PBMCs. The chain carries TRBV28 and TRBJ1-5; D perhaps matches TRBD1 (5 bases). The CDR3 spells CASSTAGGTGQPQHF. Written as DNA, the CDR3 is TGTGCCAGCAGTACGGCGGGGGGGACTGGACAGCCCCAGCATTTT.